The 10 T cell receptor beta chains reported below all come from one sample, sequenced in a study of T-cell memory formation after mild COVID-19. TCRdb redid the calling of the 5' RACE reads with MiXCR, one entry per CDR3 protein. This sample has over 500,000 distinct CDR3 sequences, with roughly 17% found just once. Sequencing was done on a sample of PBMCs or a T cell subset sorted from them (not recorded which). These receptors all stem from an adult woman who had mild COVID-19 (a few samples of this study predate the infection). Cell type and time point are not known.

V is TRBV3-1 and J is TRBJ2-1; unclear D gene. V was pared by 1 base and J by 3 bases, with 28 bases between. The CDR3 is 21 amino acids. CDR1 is LGHDT, CDR2 YNNKEL, per germline (reference sequence). As DNA, the CDR3 is TGTGCCAGCAGCCAAGGTCCCATACGTGTCGAGCGCAAAAATCTCTACAATGAGCAGTTCTTC. This sequence encodes CASSQGPIRVERKNLYNEQFF.

The sample holds a few counts of this clonotype. The chain combines TRBV2 with TRBJ2-5; D remains ambiguous. Germline CDR1 and CDR2: SNHLY and FYNNEI. The CDR3 has 13 residues. V was trimmed by 9 bases and J by 5 bases, leaving 16 bases between them. CDR3 DNA: TGTGCCAGAGCCCCCGGTGTCCGGGAGACCCAGTACTTC. Protein product: CARAPGVRETQYF.

The chain uses TRBV20-1 and TRBJ1-2; D gene unclear. CDR3 length: 15 amino acids. The germline V gene has CDR1 DFQATT and CDR2 SNEGSKA (reference sequence). Trimming removed 1 base from V and 0 bases from J, with 12 bases in between. The chain's CDR3 is CSARVVGRPNYGYTF. The CDR3 bases are TGCAGTGCTAGAGTCGTCGGACGACCTAACTATGGCTACACCTTC.

This clonotype was observed a few times. The rearrangement uses TRBV19 and TRBJ2-7; TRBD2 aligns across 11 bases. Germline V gives CDR1 LNHDA, CDR2 SQIVND (reference sequence). This CDR3 contains 15 residues. Losses at the gene ends were 4 bases for V and 3 bases for J; bases not matched to a gene: 5. The CDR3 DNA reads as TGTGCCAGTAGTACGGGGACTAGCGGATACTACGAGCAGTACTTC. Its translation: CASSTGTSGYYEQYF.

V usage is TRBV20-1 and J usage is TRBJ2-7; D is perhaps TRBD2 (5 bases). Between the trimmed V and J ends, which lost 0 bases and 3 bases, there was a span of 12 bases. Germline values: CDR1 DFQATT, CDR2 SNEGSKA (reference sequence). There are 14 residues in the CDR3. The CDR3 protein is CSARDLRGDYEQYF. The CDR3 nucleotides are TGCAGTGCTAGAGATCTCCGGGGAGACTACGAGCAGTACTTC.

This clonotype was counted many times. V usage is TRBV7-2 and J usage is TRBJ2-1; perhaps TRBD1 as D (6 bases). V was pared by 4 bases and J by 1 base, with 11 bases between. CDR3 length: 15 amino acids. CDR1 and CDR2 from the germline V gene are SGHTA and FQGNSA. The CDR3 protein is CASSSNRVSYNEQFF. CDR3 DNA: TGTGCCAGCAGCTCAAACAGGGTTTCCTACAATGAGCAGTTCTTC.

This clonotype was seen more than once but under ten times. This rearrangement joins TRBV10-3 to TRBJ1-5; 7 nucleotides line up with TRBD1. The V gene's germline CDR1 is ENHRY and CDR2 SYGVKD. This CDR3 region has 15 residues. V trimming: 10 bases; J trimming: 2 bases; junction bases outside the gene matches: 11. CDR3 loop: CATRRQGQGNQPQHF. The CDR3 coding sequence is TGTGCCACCCGCCGACAGGGCCAAGGCAATCAGCCCCAGCATTTT.

This chain joins TRBV24-1 and TRBJ2-3, with 9 positions matching TRBD1. The V segment lost 5 bases and the J segment 5 bases; nucleotides outside the gene matches: 10. CDR1 and CDR2 (germline): KGHDR, SFDVKD. This CDR3 is built from 16 residues. CDR3 sequence (DNA): TGTGCCACCAGTGTTGCGGGGACAGGGTCCAGAGATACGCAGTATTTT. Translating gives CATSVAGTGSRDTQYF.

A few counts support this clonotype. The chain is built from TRBV27 and TRBJ2-1; no reliable D call. The germline CDR1 and CDR2 sequences are MNHEY and SMNVEV (reference sequence). This CDR3 is 16 amino acids long. V dropped 2 bases and J dropped 2 bases, with 13 bases sitting between them. The CDR3 DNA is TGTGCCAGCAGTTTAAGCTACGCGAGCCCCTACAATGAGCAGTTCTTC. It specifies CASSLSYASPYNEQFF.

The chain combines TRBV7-2 with TRBJ2-1; 9 nucleotides agree with TRBD2. With 2 bases clipped from V and 4 bases from J, the junction kept 6 bases outside the gene matches. The germline CDR1 and CDR2 sequences are SGHTA and FQGNSA. The CDR3 is 16 residues long. The CDR3: CASSLWGGREYNEQFF. CDR3 sequence (DNA): TGTGCCAGCAGCTTATGGGGCGGGAGGGAGTACAATGAGCAGTTCTTC. Full variable domain (rest looked up from reference TRBV7-2 and TRBJ2-1): GAGVSQSPSNKVTEKGKDVELRCDPISGHTALYWYRQSLGQGLEFLIYFQGNSAPDKSGLPSDRFSAERTGGSVSTLTIQRTQQEDSAVYLCASSLWGGREYNEQFFGPGTRLTVL.